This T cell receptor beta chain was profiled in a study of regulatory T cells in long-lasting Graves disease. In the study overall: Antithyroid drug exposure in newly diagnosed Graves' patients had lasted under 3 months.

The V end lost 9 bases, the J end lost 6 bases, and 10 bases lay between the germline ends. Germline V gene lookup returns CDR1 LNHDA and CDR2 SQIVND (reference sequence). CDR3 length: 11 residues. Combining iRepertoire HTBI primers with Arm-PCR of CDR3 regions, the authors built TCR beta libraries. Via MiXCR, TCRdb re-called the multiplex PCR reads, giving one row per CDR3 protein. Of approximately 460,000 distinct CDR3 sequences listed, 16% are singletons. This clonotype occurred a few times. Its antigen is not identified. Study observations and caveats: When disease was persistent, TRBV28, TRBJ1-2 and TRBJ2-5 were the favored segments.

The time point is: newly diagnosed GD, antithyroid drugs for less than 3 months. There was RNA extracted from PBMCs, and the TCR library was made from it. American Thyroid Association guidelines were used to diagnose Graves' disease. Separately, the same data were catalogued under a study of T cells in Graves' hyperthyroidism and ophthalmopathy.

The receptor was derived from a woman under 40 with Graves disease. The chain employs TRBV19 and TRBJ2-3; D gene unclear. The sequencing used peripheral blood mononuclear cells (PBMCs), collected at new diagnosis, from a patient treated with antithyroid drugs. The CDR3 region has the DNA TGTGCCAGCGGGCAAGCGGATACGCAGTATTTT. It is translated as CASGQADTQYF.